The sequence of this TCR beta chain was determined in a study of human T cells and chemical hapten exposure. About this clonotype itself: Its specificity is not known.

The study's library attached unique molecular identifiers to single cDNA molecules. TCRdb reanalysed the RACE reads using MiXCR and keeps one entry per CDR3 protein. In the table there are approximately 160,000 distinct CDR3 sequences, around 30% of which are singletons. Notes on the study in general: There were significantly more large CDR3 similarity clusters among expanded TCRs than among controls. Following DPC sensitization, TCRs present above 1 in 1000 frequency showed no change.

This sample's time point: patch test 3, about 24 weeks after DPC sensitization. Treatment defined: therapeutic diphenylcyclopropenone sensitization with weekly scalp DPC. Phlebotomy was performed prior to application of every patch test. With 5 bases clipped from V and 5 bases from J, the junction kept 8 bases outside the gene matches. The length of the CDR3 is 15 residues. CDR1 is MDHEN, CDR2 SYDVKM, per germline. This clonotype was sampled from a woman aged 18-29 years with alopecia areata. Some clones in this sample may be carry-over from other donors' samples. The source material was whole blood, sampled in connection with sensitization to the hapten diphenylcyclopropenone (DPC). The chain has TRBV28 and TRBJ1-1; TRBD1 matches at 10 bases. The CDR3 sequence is CASSPQTGGSTEAFF. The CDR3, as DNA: TGTGCCAGCAGTCCGCAGACAGGGGGCTCGACTGAAGCTTTCTTT.